This TCR beta chain was captured by sequencing in a study of spatial heterogeneity in lung cancer. On the study more broadly: In tumor regions, TCR transcript counts tracked strongly with a T cell module score from matched bulk RNA-seq.

One entry per CDR3 protein, called by TCRdb with MiXCR from the 5' RACE reads. The repertoire holds 9,900 or so distinct CDR3 sequences, approximately 8.1% seen once, with 19% in the top ten. Study results and caveats: Expanded intratumoral alpha and beta TCR counts tracked tumor mutation counts. Of tumor T cells, an estimated coverage of 5.5% to 8% was reached for alpha chains and about 14% for beta chains.

Time point: sample taken at primary tumor resection. No cell sorting; template was whole RNA from tumor, lung tissue or PBMC. This clonotype was picked up many times. Its antigen is undetermined. Germline CDR1 and CDR2: SGHVS and FQNEAQ. Trimming took 5 bases from V and 0 from J; bases not matched to a gene: 5. There are 15 residues in the CDR3. The material was lung tumor tissue, obtained at surgery. The sequence derives from a male donor with early-stage non-small cell lung cancer. The chain combines TRBV7-8 with TRBJ2-3; 7 nucleotides match TRBD2. The CDR3, as DNA: TGTGCCAGCAGCCGCAGCGGGGTGAGCACAGATACGCAGTATTTT. This sequence encodes CASSRSGVSTDTQYF.